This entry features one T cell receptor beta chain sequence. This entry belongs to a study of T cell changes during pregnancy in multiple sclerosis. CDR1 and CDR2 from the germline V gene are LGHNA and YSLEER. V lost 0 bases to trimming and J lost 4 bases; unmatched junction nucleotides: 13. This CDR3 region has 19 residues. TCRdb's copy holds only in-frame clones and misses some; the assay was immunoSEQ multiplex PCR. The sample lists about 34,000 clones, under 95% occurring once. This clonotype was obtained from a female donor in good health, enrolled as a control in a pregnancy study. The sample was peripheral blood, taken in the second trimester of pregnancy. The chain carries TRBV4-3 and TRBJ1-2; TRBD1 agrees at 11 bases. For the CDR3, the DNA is TGCGCCAGCAGCCAAGAGTTCCCGAGGACAGGGGGCCGGGGCTATGGCTACACCTTC. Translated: CASSQEFPRTGGRGYGYTF.